This is a list of T cell receptor beta chains from one sample in a study of shared clonotypes between healthy human individuals. Measured with immunoSEQ multiplex PCR; TCRdb has only the in-frame clones, and not every one. The sample carries about 2 million clones, about 95% recorded once. Sequencing was performed on naive CD8+ T cells sorted from blood. These receptors were obtained from a young man in good health. CDR3s include the opening cysteine and the closing phenylalanine or tryptophan. Fields, in order: V gene, clone size, J gene, D gene, CDR3 protein, CDR3 DNA. The D gene is left open where the match is weak. A row's size may be missing; if present it is once, few, many or a size class.

>TRBV20-1|NA|TRBJ2-4|TRBD1
CSATPGGIQYF
TGCAGTGCTACCCCAGGGGGCATTCAGTACTTC
>TRBV28|once|TRBJ1-2|NA
CASSITGSRGYTF
TGTGCCAGCAGTATAACAGGGAGTCGTGGCTACACCTTC
>TRBV2|NA|TRBJ2-5|TRBD2
CASRLKGTSGRALGETQYF
TGTGCCAGCAGGTTAAAAGGGACTAGCGGGAGGGCCCTCGGGGAGACCCAGTACTTC
>TRBV28|few|TRBJ2-7|NA
CASSLQGSSYEQYF
TGTGCCAGCAGTTTACAGGGAAGCTCCTACGAGCAGTACTTC
>TRBV28|NA|TRBJ1-4|TRBD1
CASSLQTGYNEKLFF
TGTGCCAGCAGTTTACAGACAGGGTATAATGAAAAACTGTTTTTT
>TRBV9|NA|TRBJ2-1|NA
CASSQGYNEQFF
TGTGCCAGCAGCCAGGGATACAATGAGCAGTTCTTC
>TRBV2|NA|TRBJ2-6|NA
CASPQWSNSGANVLTF
TGTGCCAGCCCCCAATGGTCAAACTCTGGGGCCAACGTCCTGACTTTC
>TRBV7-9|NA|TRBJ1-1|TRBD1
CASSTGQGLEKAFF
TGTGCCAGCAGTACGGGACAGGGTTTGGAGAAAGCTTTCTTT
>TRBV5-6|NA|TRBJ2-7|TRBD2
CASSLGLANYEQYF
TGTGCCAGCAGCTTGGGACTAGCGAACTACGAGCAGTACTTC
>TRBV25-1|NA|TRBJ1-3|NA
CASFFGNTIYF
TGTGCCAGCTTTTTTGGAAACACCATATATTTT
>TRBV6-1|once|TRBJ1-3|NA
CASSEWSVSGNTIYF
TGTGCCAGCAGTGAATGGTCAGTCTCTGGAAACACCATATATTTT
>TRBV10-3|NA|TRBJ2-7|NA
CAISGRRDYEQYF
TGTGCCATCAGTGGTCGCAGGGACTACGAGCAGTACTTC
>TRBV5-1|NA|TRBJ2-7|NA
CASRGWDTDYEQYF
TGCGCCAGCAGGGGATGGGACACCGACTACGAGCAGTACTTC
>TRBV6-6|NA|TRBJ1-1|NA
CASSLFRDMNTEAFF
TGTGCCAGCAGTCTTTTCCGGGACATGAACACTGAAGCTTTCTTT
>TRBV7-2|NA|TRBJ2-1|TRBD2
CASSAPLAGGSYNEQFF
TGTGCCAGCAGCGCCCCCCTGGCGGGAGGTTCCTACAATGAGCAGTTCTTC
>TRBV7-9|NA|TRBJ2-2|TRBD2
CASSDRLAGVDGELFF
TGTGCCAGCAGCGACAGACTAGCGGGAGTAGACGGGGAGCTGTTTTTT
>TRBV4-1|NA|TRBJ2-1|TRBD2
CASSQETSSSYNEQFF
TGCGCCAGCAGCCAAGAGACTAGCTCGTCCTACAATGAGCAGTTCTTC
>TRBV27|NA|TRBJ1-1|TRBD1
CASSLWATGTTEAFF
TGTGCCAGCAGTTTATGGGCGACAGGGACGACTGAAGCTTTCTTT
>TRBV10-2|NA|TRBJ2-3|TRBD2
CASSGRLAGSGYTDTQYF
TGCGCCAGCAGTGGGCGACTAGCGGGTTCGGGTTACACAGATACGCAGTATTTT
>TRBV5-6|NA|TRBJ2-5|TRBD1
CASSYGGQGAVETQYF
TGTGCCAGCAGCTACGGGGGACAGGGGGCCGTAGAGACCCAGTACTTC
>TRBV28|NA|TRBJ1-2|TRBD1
CASSRGTGGGGYTF
TGTGCCAGCAGTCGAGGGACAGGGGGCGGTGGCTACACCTTC
>TRBV10-3|NA|TRBJ2-7|NA
CAISEAPDSTYEQYF
TGTGCCATCAGTGAAGCGCCTGACTCCACCTACGAGCAGTACTTC